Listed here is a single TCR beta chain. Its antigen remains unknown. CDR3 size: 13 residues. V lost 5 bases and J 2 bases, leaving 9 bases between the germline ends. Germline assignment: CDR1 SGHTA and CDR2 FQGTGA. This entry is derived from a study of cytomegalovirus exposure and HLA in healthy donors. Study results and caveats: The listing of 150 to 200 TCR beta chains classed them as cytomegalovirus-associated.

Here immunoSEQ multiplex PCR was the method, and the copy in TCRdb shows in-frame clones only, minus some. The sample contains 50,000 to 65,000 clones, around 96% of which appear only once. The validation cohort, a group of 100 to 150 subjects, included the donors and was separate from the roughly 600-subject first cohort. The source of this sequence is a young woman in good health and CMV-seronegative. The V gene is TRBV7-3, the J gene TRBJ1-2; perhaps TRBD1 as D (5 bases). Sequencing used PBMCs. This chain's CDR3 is CASSEQVNYGYTF. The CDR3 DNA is TGTGCCAGCAGCGAACAGGTGAACTATGGCTACACCTTC.